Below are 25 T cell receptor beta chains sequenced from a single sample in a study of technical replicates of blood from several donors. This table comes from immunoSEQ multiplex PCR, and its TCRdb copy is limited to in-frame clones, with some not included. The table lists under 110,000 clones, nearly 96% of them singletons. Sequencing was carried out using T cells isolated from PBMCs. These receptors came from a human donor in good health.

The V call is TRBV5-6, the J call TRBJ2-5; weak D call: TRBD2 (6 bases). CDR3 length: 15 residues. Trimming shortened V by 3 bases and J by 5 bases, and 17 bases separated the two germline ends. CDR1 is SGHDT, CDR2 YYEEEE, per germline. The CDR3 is CASSYRGGDPETQYF. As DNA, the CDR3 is TGTGCCAGCAGCTACCGGGGCGGGGACCCGGAGACCCAGTACTTC. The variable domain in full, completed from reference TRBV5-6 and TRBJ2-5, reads DAGVTQSPTHLIKTRGQQVTLRCSPKSGHDTVSWYQQALGQGPQFIFQYYEEEERQRGNFPDRFSGHQFPNYSSELNVNALLLGDSALYLCASSYRGGDPETQYFGPGTRLLVL.

In DNA, the CDR3 is TGTGCCGTCCGCGGGACAGGTAACTACGAGCAGTACTTC. This sequence encodes CAVRGTGNYEQYF. J is TRBJ2-7 and V is TRBV10-3, with 8 bases identical to TRBD1. CDR1 is ENHRY and CDR2 is SYGVKD in the germline V gene. The CDR3 has 13 residues. V shed 11 bases and J 3 bases; nucleotides not matched to a gene: 9.

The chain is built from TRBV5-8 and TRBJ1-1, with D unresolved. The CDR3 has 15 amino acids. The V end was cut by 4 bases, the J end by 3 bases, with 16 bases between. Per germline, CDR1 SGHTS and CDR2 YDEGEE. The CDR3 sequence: CASSPGVHGYTEAFF. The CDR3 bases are TGTGCCAGCAGCCCCGGGGTTCATGGGTACACTGAAGCTTTCTTT.

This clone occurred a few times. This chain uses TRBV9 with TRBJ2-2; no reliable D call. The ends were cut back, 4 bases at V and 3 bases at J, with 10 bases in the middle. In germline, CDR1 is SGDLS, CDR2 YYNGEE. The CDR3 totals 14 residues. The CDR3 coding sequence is TGTGCCAGCAGCCAATTCAGGCACACCGGGGAGCTGTTTTTT. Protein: CASSQFRHTGELFF.

CDR3: CASSERGSGSVLLQYF. The CDR3 DNA is TGTGCCAGCAGCGAAAGGGGTAGCGGGAGTGTATTATTGCAGTACTTC. J is TRBJ2-7 and V is TRBV6-1, with 9 positions matching TRBD2. From germline, CDR1 is MNHNS and CDR2 SASEGT. V was pared by 6 bases and J by 9 bases, with 18 bases of the junction left unmatched. CDR3 length: 16 residues.

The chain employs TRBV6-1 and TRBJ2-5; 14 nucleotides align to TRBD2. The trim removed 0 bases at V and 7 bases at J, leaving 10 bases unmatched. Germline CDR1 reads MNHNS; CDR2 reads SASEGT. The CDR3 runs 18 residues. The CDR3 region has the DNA TGTGCCAGCAGTGAAGCCCAGACTAGCGGGGGGGCCGACGTGACCCAGTACTTC. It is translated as CASSEAQTSGGADVTQYF.

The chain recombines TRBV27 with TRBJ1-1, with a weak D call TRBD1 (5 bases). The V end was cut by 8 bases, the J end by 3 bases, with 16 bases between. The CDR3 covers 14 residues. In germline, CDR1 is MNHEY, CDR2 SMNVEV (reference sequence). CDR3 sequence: CASGAYRHDTEAFF. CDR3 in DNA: TGTGCCAGCGGGGCCTATCGCCACGACACTGAAGCTTTCTTT.

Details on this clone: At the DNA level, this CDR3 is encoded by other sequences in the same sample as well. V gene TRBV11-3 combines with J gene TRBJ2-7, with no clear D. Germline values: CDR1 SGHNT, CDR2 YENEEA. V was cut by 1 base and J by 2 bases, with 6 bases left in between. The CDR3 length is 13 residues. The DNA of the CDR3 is TGTGCCAGCAGCTTAGGTACTGCCTACGAGCAGTACTTC. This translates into CASSLGTAYEQYF.

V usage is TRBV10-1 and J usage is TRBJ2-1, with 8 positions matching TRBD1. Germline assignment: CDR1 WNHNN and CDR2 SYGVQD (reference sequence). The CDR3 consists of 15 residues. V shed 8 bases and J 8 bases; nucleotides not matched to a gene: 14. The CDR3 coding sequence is TGCGCCAGCGCCGTAAGGACAGGGAATCATCATGAGCAGTTCTTC. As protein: CASAVRTGNHHEQFF.

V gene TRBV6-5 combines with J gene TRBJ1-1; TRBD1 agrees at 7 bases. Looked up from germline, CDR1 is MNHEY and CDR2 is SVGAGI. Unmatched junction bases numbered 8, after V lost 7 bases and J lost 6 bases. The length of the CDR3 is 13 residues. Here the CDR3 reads CASISGTAPEAFF. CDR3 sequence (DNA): TGTGCCAGCATCTCCGGGACAGCGCCTGAAGCTTTCTTT.

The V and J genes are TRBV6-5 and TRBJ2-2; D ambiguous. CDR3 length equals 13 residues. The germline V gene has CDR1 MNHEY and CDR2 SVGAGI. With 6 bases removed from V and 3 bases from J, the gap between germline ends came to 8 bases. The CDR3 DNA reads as TGTGCCAGCAGCCCTTTAGACACCGGGGAGCTGTTTTTT. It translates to CASSPLDTGELFF.

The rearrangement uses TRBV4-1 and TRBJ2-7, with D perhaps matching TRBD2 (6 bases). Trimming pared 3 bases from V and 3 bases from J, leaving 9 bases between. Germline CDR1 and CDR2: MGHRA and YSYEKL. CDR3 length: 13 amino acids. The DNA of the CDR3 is TGCGCCAGCAGCCAGGGTAGCGGCTACGAGCAGTACTTC. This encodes CASSQGSGYEQYF.

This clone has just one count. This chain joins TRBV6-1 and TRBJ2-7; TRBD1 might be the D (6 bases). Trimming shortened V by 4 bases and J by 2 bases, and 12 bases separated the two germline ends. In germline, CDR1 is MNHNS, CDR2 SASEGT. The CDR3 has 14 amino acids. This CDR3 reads CASSVQGIPYEQYF. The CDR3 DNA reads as TGTGCCAGCAGTGTCCAGGGGATCCCCTACGAGCAGTACTTC.

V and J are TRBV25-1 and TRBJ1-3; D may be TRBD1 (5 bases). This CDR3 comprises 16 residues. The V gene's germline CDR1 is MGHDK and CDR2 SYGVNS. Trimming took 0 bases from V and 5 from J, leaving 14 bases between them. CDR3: CASSEYLGDSRNTIYF. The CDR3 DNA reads TGTGCCAGCAGTGAATATTTGGGCGACAGTAGAAACACCATATATTTT.

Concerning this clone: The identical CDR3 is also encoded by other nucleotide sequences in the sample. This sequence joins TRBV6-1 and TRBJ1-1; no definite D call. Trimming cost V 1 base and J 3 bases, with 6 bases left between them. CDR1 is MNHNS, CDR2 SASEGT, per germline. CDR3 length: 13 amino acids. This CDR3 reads CASSEVRYTEAFF. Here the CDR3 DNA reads TGTGCCAGCAGTGAAGTCCGTTACACTGAAGCTTTCTTT.

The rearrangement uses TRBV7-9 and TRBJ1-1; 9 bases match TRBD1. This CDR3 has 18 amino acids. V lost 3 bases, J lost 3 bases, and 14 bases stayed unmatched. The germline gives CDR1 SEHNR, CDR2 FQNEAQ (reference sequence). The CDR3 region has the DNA TGTGCCAGCAGCTTCAACCCGGGACAGGGCAGCTTCGACACTGAAGCTTTCTTT. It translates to CASSFNPGQGSFDTEAFF.

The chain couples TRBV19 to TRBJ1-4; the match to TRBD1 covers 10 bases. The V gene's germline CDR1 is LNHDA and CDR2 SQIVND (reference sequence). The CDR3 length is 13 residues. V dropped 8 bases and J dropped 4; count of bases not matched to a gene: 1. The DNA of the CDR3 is TGTGCCAGTCGGGACAGGGGTAATGAAAAACTGTTTTTT. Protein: CASRDRGNEKLFF.

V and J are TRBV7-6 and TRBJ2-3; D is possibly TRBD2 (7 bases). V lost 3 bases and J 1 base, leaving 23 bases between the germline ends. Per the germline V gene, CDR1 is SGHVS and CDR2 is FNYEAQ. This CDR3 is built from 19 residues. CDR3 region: CASSLGPETGREGTDTQYF. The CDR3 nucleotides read TGTGCCAGCAGCTTGGGTCCCGAAACAGGGAGGGAAGGCACAGATACGCAGTATTTT.

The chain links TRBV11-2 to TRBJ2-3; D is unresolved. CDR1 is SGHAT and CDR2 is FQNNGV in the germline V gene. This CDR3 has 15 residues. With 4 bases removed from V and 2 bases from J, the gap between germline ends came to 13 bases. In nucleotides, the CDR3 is TGTGCCAGCAGCTCTCCCCCTGGGCACACAGATACGCAGTATTTT. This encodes CASSSPPGHTDTQYF.

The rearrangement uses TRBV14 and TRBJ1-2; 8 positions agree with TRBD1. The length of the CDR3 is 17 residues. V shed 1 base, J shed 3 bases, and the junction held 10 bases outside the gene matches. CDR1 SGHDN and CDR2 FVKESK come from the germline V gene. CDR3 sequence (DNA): TGTGCCAGCAGCCAAGTTCCCACCGGGACAGGAGACTATGGCTACACCTTC. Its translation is CASSQVPTGTGDYGYTF.

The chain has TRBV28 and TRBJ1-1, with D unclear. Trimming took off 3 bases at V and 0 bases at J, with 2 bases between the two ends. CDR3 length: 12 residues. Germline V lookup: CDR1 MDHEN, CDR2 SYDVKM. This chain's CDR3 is CASSFVNTEAFF. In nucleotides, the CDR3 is TGTGCCAGCAGTTTCGTGAACACTGAAGCTTTCTTT.

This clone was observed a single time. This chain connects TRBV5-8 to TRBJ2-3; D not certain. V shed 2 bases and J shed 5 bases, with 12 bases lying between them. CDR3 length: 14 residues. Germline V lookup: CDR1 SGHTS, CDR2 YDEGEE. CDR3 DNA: TGTGCCAGCAGCTTCAGCGAACTCATAGATACGCAGTATTTT. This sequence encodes CASSFSELIDTQYF.

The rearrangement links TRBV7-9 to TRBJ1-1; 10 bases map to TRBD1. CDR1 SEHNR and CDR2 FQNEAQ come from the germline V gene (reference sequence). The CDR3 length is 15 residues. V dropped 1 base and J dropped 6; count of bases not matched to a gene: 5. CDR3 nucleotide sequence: TGTGCCAGCAGCTTAGAAGGGACAGGGGCGGCTGAAGCTTTCTTT. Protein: CASSLEGTGAAEAFF.

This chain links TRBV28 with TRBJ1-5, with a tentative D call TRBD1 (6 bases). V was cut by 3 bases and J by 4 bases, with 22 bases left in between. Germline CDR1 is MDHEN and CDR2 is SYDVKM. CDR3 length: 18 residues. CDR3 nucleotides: TGTGCCAGCAGTTTCCCTACAGGGAACCCTAGAGATAATCAGCCCCAGCATTTT. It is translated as CASSFPTGNPRDNQPQHF. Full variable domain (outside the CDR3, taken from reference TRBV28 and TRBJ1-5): DVKVTQSSRYLVKRTGEKVFLECVQDMDHENMFWYRQDPGLGLRLIYFSYDVKMKEKGDIPEGYSVSREKKERFSLILESASTNQTSMYLCASSFPTGNPRDNQPQHFGDGTRLSIL.

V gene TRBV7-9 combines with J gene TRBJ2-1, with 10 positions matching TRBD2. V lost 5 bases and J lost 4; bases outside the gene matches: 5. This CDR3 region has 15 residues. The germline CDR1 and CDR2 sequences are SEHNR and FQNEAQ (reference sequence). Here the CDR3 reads CASSEIAGGYNEQFF. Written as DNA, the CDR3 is TGTGCCAGCAGCGAAATAGCGGGAGGTTACAATGAGCAGTTCTTC.